The 32 T cell receptor beta chains presented below share a single source sample, sequenced in a study of immune evolution from preneoplasia to lung adenocarcinoma. Profiling relied on immunoSEQ multiplex PCR, and the TCRdb table lists in-frame clones only, not all of them. The sample holds under 2,500 clones, around 80% seen once. The source material was FFPE invasive lung adenocarcinoma tissue. The receptors were gathered from a person aged 55-80 years with invasive lung adenocarcinoma.

The chain combines TRBV5-4 with TRBJ1-3; 7 bases align to TRBD1. Germline V CDR1 and CDR2: SGHNT, YYREEE (reference sequence). The CDR3 extends over 14 amino acids. Unmatched junction bases numbered 5, after V lost 4 bases and J lost 4 bases. CDR3 nucleotides: TGTGCCAGCAGCCACGGACAGGACGGAAACACCATATATTTT. It encodes CASSHGQDGNTIYF.

The J gene is TRBJ1-1, the V gene TRBV7-2; 7 nucleotides agree with TRBD1. The V and J ends lost 3 bases and 6 bases, in that order; junction bases with no gene match: 7. This CDR3 contains 14 residues. Germline assignment: CDR1 SGHTA and CDR2 FQGNSA. For the CDR3, the DNA is TGTGCCAGCAGCTTGACAGGGAATTGGGCTGAAGCTTTCTTT. This codes for CASSLTGNWAEAFF.

The J gene is TRBJ1-2, the V gene TRBV19; possible D gene TRBD1, 5 bases. This CDR3 has 15 residues. Germline CDR1 is LNHDA and CDR2 is SQIVND (reference sequence). V lost 5 bases to trimming and J lost 8 bases, with 21 bases between them. The CDR3 spells CASSAKGAELVGYTF. For the CDR3, the DNA is TGTGCCAGTAGTGCGAAAGGGGCCGAACTTGTCGGCTACACCTTC.

The chain is built from TRBV9 and TRBJ2-7; 8 bases are a match to TRBD2. The CDR3 extends over 16 amino acids. The V gene end was trimmed by 0 bases and the J gene end by 0 bases; junction bases not matched to a gene: 5. Germline V gives CDR1 SGDLS, CDR2 YYNGEE. The CDR3 here is CASSVEGSGTSYEQYF. As DNA, the CDR3 is TGTGCCAGCAGCGTAGAGGGTAGCGGGACCTCCTACGAGCAGTACTTC.

The chain uses TRBV28 and TRBJ1-4; D possibly corresponds to TRBD1 (5 bases). Deletions cut 6 bases from V and 7 bases from J, with 18 bases between. From germline, CDR1 is MDHEN and CDR2 SYDVKM. The CDR3 is 15 residues long. CDR3 in amino acids: CASSPPYQRGEKLFF. The CDR3 region has the DNA TGTGCCAGCAGCCCTCCCTACCAAAGGGGTGAAAAACTGTTTTTT.

The V call is TRBV5-5, the J call TRBJ2-5; 8 nucleotides align to TRBD2. In germline, CDR1 is SGHKS, CDR2 YYEKEE (reference sequence). This CDR3 region has 15 residues. Germline trimming cut 4 bases from V and 4 bases from J; bases unmatched to any gene: 9. The DNA for the CDR3 is TGTGCCAGCAGCCTCATAGCGGGAAGCGGAGAGACCCAGTACTTC. Encoded protein: CASSLIAGSGETQYF.

The V and J genes are TRBV11-2 and TRBJ2-7; D might be TRBD1 or TRBD2, each matching 5 bases. There are 13 residues in the CDR3. V gave up 1 base and J gave up 6 bases, with 10 bases separating them. The germline gives CDR1 SGHAT, CDR2 FQNNGV. The CDR3 nucleotides read TGTGCCAGCAGCTTAGGGTCAGGGACCGAGCAGTACTTC. This encodes CASSLGSGTEQYF. The entire variable domain, with the rest obtained from reference TRBV11-2 and TRBJ2-7, is as follows: EAGVAQSPRYKIIEKRQSVAFWCNPISGHATLYWYQQILGQGPKLLIQFQNNGVVDDSQLPKDRFSAERLKGVDSTLKIQPAKLEDSAVYLCASSLGSGTEQYFGPGTRLTVT.

The rearrangement uses TRBV6-4 and TRBJ2-1, with 8 bases matching TRBD1. The germline V gene encodes CDR1 MRHNA and CDR2 SNTAGT. Germline trimming cut 0 bases from V and 6 bases from J; bases unmatched to any gene: 13. The CDR3 length is 18 residues. CDR3 sequence reads: CASSDSGGYQGALNEQFF. DNA of the CDR3: TGTGCCAGCAGTGACTCTGGGGGCTATCAGGGGGCCCTCAATGAGCAGTTCTTC.

The rearrangement joins TRBV15 to TRBJ1-1; unclear D gene. Trimming removed 3 bases from V and 2 bases from J, with 7 bases in between. This CDR3 region has 13 residues. Germline V gene sequence: CDR1 LNHNV, CDR2 YYDKDF (reference sequence). CDR3 region: CATSRKGNTEAFF. CDR3 bases: TGTGCCACCAGCAGGAAGGGAAACACTGAAGCTTTCTTT.

In regard to this clone: Different DNA sequences within this sample yield the same CDR3. The V gene is TRBV11-2, the J gene TRBJ2-5; no definite D call. V was clipped by 0 bases and J by 1 base, with 0 bases between them. Germline CDR1 SGHAT, CDR2 FQNNGV. The CDR3 contains 12 residues. CDR3 sequence: CASSLDQETQYF. The CDR3 nucleotides read TGTGCCAGCAGCTTAGACCAAGAGACCCAGTACTTC.

The chain uses TRBV28 and TRBJ2-1; TRBD2 might be the D (6 bases). The CDR3 spans 11 residues. V was trimmed by 7 bases and J by 9 bases, leaving 10 bases between them. The germline V gene encodes CDR1 MDHEN and CDR2 SYDVKM. As DNA, the CDR3 is TGTGCCAGCAATTTGGGGGGTGAGCAGTTCTTC. Its translation is CASNLGGEQFF.

This sequence joins TRBV7-2 and TRBJ2-3; 7 nucleotides align to TRBD2. The CDR3 totals 16 residues. The germline gives CDR1 SGHTA, CDR2 FQGNSA. V was pared by 5 bases and J by 6 bases, with 14 bases of the junction left unmatched. DNA for the CDR3: TGTGCCAGCAGCCGCGCCGCGGGGGTTCGAATGGATACGCAGTATTTT. Translated: CASSRAAGVRMDTQYF.

The rearrangement joins TRBV4-3 to TRBJ2-1; a weak D match, TRBD1 (6 bases). Germline V gene data show CDR1 as LGHNA and CDR2 as YSLEER. The CDR3 contains 18 residues. Trimming removed 4 bases from V and 0 bases from J, with 19 bases in between. The CDR3 bases are TGCGCCAGCAGCCGCGCAGACTTAGGACAGAGCTCCTACAATGAGCAGTTCTTC. Its translation: CASSRADLGQSSYNEQFF.

A single count supports this clone. The chain recombines TRBV10-1 with TRBJ2-7; maybe TRBD1 (6 bases). The CDR3 runs 15 residues. Trimming pared 3 bases from V and 7 bases from J, leaving 19 bases between. CDR1 and CDR2 (germline): WNHNN, SYGVQD (reference sequence). CDR3 bases: TGCGCCAGCAGTGACCCGTCCGGAACCGGGACAGAGCAGTACTTC. This codes for CASSDPSGTGTEQYF.

The rearrangement joins TRBV11-2 to TRBJ2-5; D may be TRBD1 (7 bases). This CDR3 contains 16 residues. Trimming stripped 0 bases from V and 5 bases from J, with 16 bases between. The germline V gene encodes CDR1 SGHAT and CDR2 FQNNGV. CDR3 bases: TGTGCCAGCAGCTTAGATCAGGGGGGTGAGGGGGAGACCCAGTACTTC. Translated: CASSLDQGGEGETQYF.

This sequence joins TRBV7-9 and TRBJ1-3; D unclear. The germline V and J ends were trimmed by 5 bases and 0 bases, with 8 bases remaining between them. The CDR3 runs 14 residues. Germline V gene lookup returns CDR1 SEHNR and CDR2 FQNEAQ (reference sequence). The DNA of the CDR3 is TGTGCCAGCAGCGCGGACGTCTCTGGAAACACCATATATTTT. It is translated as CASSADVSGNTIYF.

The chain links TRBV4-2 to TRBJ1-4, with TRBD1 matching 7 bases. The CDR3 length is 15 residues. CDR1 and CDR2 from the germline V gene are LGHNA and YNFKEQ. The V gene end was trimmed by 3 bases and the J gene end by 5 bases; junction bases not matched to a gene: 6. CDR3 sequence reads: CASSHSGTANEKLFF. In DNA form, the CDR3 reads TGTGCCAGCAGCCACTCCGGGACAGCGAATGAAAAACTGTTTTTT.

A single count supports this clone. J is TRBJ1-1 and V is TRBV7-3; TRBD1 agrees at 9 bases. V was pared by 1 base and J by 6 bases, with 12 bases of the junction left unmatched. Germline V CDR1 and CDR2: SGHTA, FQGTGA. The CDR3 totals 17 residues. The CDR3 loop is CASSLIKGDRGSAEAFF. CDR3 coding DNA: TGTGCCAGCAGCTTAATAAAAGGTGACAGGGGGAGCGCTGAAGCTTTCTTT.

The J gene is TRBJ1-2, the V gene TRBV14; no clear D. CDR3 length: 18 residues. Per germline, CDR1 SGHDN and CDR2 FVKESK. Trimming shortened V by 1 base and J by 4 bases, and 22 bases separated the two germline ends. The CDR3 nucleotides are TGTGCCAGCAGCCAAGTACCCCCCAGGACGAGTCGCGGCTATGGCTACACCTTC. The encoded protein is CASSQVPPRTSRGYGYTF.

The CDR3 here is CASSRKQASGNTIYF. Here the CDR3 DNA reads TGTGCCAGCTCTCGAAAACAGGCATCTGGAAACACCATATATTTT. The V gene is TRBV18, the J gene TRBJ1-3; D is perhaps TRBD1 (5 bases). Trimming took 6 bases from V and 1 from J, leaving 13 bases between them. The CDR3 consists of 15 residues. CDR1 and CDR2 from the germline V gene are KGHSH and LQKENI.

The chain joins TRBV11-2 to TRBJ2-1; 9 bases fit TRBD1. Germline CDR1 SGHAT, CDR2 FQNNGV. With V trimmed by 5 bases and J by 9 bases, 14 bases remained unmatched. The CDR3 has 16 residues. The CDR3 region is CASSRDVDRGRFEQFF. In DNA, the CDR3 is TGTGCCAGCAGCCGGGACGTAGACAGGGGGAGGTTTGAGCAGTTCTTC. The whole variable domain, filled in from reference TRBV11-2 and TRBJ2-1, reads EAGVAQSPRYKIIEKRQSVAFWCNPISGHATLYWYQQILGQGPKLLIQFQNNGVVDDSQLPKDRFSAERLKGVDSTLKIQPAKLEDSAVYLCASSRDVDRGRFEQFFGPGTRLTVL.

The V and J genes are TRBV10-3 and TRBJ2-1; unclear D gene. CDR1 and CDR2 (germline): ENHRY, SYGVKD. Trimming removed 10 bases at V and 4 bases at J, with 11 bases between. This CDR3 has 12 amino acids. The CDR3 reads CATSKEYNEQFF. DNA of the CDR3: TGTGCCACGAGCAAGGAGTACAATGAGCAGTTCTTC.

The chain combines TRBV11-3 with TRBJ1-1; 8 nucleotides line up with TRBD1. J gave up 1 base and V 5 bases, and 3 bases lay outside the gene matches. Germline loops: CDR1 SGHNT, CDR2 YENEEA. The CDR3 covers 14 residues. CDR3 residues: CASSPGGRNTEAFF. The DNA for the CDR3 is TGTGCCAGCAGCCCAGGGGGCAGGAACACTGAAGCTTTCTTT.

The genes are TRBV28 and TRBJ2-2; 9 bases map to TRBD2. The CDR3 loop spans 16 amino acids. CDR1 MDHEN and CDR2 SYDVKM come from the germline V gene. The trim removed 4 bases at V and 4 bases at J, leaving 7 bases unmatched. CDR3 nucleotide sequence: TGTGCCAGCAGTTCCCTCGGTAGCGGGAGCACCGGGGAGCTGTTTTTT. It translates to CASSSLGSGSTGELFF.

The chain uses TRBV15 and TRBJ2-2, with a tentative D call TRBD2 (5 bases). The germline V gene has CDR1 LNHNV and CDR2 YYDKDF (reference sequence). V was trimmed by 0 bases and J by 3 bases, leaving 17 bases between them. This CDR3 has 18 residues. The CDR3 is CATSRDHRRVRDTGELFF. The CDR3 DNA is TGTGCCACCAGCAGAGATCACCGACGGGTGAGGGACACCGGGGAGCTGTTTTTT.

The sample holds a few counts of this clone. The chain uses TRBV27 and TRBJ2-3; 12 bases agree with TRBD1. The CDR3 extends over 14 amino acids. Germline V gene lookup returns CDR1 MNHEY and CDR2 SMNVEV (reference sequence). Losses at the gene ends were 11 bases for V and 3 bases for J; bases not matched to a gene: 6. The CDR3 DNA reads as TGTGCCGCATCGGGACAGGGGGCTACAGATACGCAGTATTTT. Its protein is CAASGQGATDTQYF.

This chain connects TRBV4-1 to TRBJ2-6; tentatively, D is TRBD2 (7 bases). The CDR3 spans 17 residues. Germline V gene lookup returns CDR1 MGHRA and CDR2 YSYEKL. V shed 2 bases and J shed 3 bases, with 14 bases lying between them. CDR3 sequence (DNA): TGCGCCAGCAGCCAATCATCGGGGGGCGGTGGGGCCAACGTCCTGACTTTC. Its translation: CASSQSSGGGGANVLTF.

The rearrangement joins TRBV7-2 to TRBJ1-2; D might be TRBD1 (5 bases). CDR3 length equals 14 residues. The germline V gene encodes CDR1 SGHTA and CDR2 FQGNSA. Trimming took off 2 bases at V and 4 bases at J, with 11 bases between the two ends. In nucleotides, the CDR3 is TGTGCCAGCAGCTTATGGGGGGGATCCTATGGCTACACCTTC. Protein product: CASSLWGGSYGYTF.

This clone turned up a few times. The rearrangement links TRBV4-3 to TRBJ2-7; possibly TRBD1 for D (5 bases). The V and J ends lost 1 base and 0 bases respectively, with 10 bases between them. The germline V gene encodes CDR1 LGHNA and CDR2 YSLEER. This CDR3 comprises 15 residues. The CDR3 here is CASSQVRDSSYEQYF. DNA of the CDR3: TGCGCCAGCAGCCAAGTCCGTGACAGCTCCTACGAGCAGTACTTC.

The CDR3 DNA is TGTGCCAGCAGCTCGTATCAGGGGTCCGGGGAGCTGTTTTTT. Amino acids: CASSSYQGSGELFF. The V call is TRBV11-3, the J call TRBJ2-2, with D possibly matching TRBD1 (6 bases). Germline CDR1 SGHNT, CDR2 YENEEA. With 4 bases removed from V and 6 bases from J, the gap between germline ends came to 12 bases. This CDR3 comprises 14 residues. Full variable domain (rest looked up from reference TRBV11-3 and TRBJ2-2): EAGVVQSPRYKIIEKKQPVAFWCNPISGHNTLYWYLQNLGQGPELLIRYENEEAVDDSQLPKDRFSAERLKGVDSTLKIQPAELGDSAVYLCASSSYQGSGELFFGEGSRLTVL.

The chain employs TRBV18 and TRBJ2-2; D not resolved. The V end was cut by 4 bases, the J end by 3 bases, with 3 bases between. The CDR3 consists of 12 residues. In germline, CDR1 is KGHSH, CDR2 LQKENI. This CDR3 reads CASSLYTGELFF. The CDR3 DNA follows: TGTGCCAGCTCACTTTACACCGGGGAGCTGTTTTTT.

This clone appeared a few times. J is TRBJ2-7 and V is TRBV28; no clear D gene. The V end lost 7 bases, the J end lost 0 bases, and 13 bases lay between the germline ends. Germline V gene data show CDR1 as MDHEN and CDR2 as SYDVKM. The CDR3 totals 14 residues. CDR3 loop: CASTPSQSSYEQYF. CDR3 in DNA: TGTGCCAGCACCCCCAGTCAATCCTCCTACGAGCAGTACTTC.